The table lists the clone carrying this T cell receptor beta chain with a few counts. Trimming removed 6 bases at V and 1 base at J, with 21 bases between. The CDR3 consists of 17 residues. CDR1 is SNHLY and CDR2 is FYNNEI in the germline V gene. Each CDR3 protein is one row after TCRdb ran MiXCR on the RACE reads. The sample yields 300,000 to 450,000 distinct CDR3 sequences, 5% to 6.5% seen once. This sample stems from a study of human T cells and chemical hapten exposure. Stated time point: pre-sensitization, week 0. Described treatment: therapeutic diphenylcyclopropenone sensitization with weekly scalp DPC.

This TCR derives from a woman aged 50 to 60 with alopecia areata. Some clones in this sample may be carry-over from other donors' samples. The sample in question was whole blood, obtained in connection with sensitization to the hapten diphenylcyclopropenone (DPC). The chain has TRBV2 and TRBJ1-1; weak D call: TRBD1 (6 bases). The CDR3 DNA follows: TGTGCCAGCAGGCCACGGACAGTAGGTACGACGAACACTGAAGCTTTCTTT. This translates into CASRPRTVGTTNTEAFF.